One and the same sample provided the 20 T cell receptor beta chains below, sequenced in a study of cytomegalovirus exposure and HLA in healthy donors. Use of 60 Vbeta and 13 Jbeta primers characterized the PCR. Assay used: immunoSEQ multiplex PCR; TCRdb lists only in-frame clones, some missing. This table holds 100,000 to 150,000 clones. Sequencing input: PBMCs. The receptors were gathered from a man between 18 and 35 years old in good health and CMV-seronegative.

The J gene is TRBJ2-7, the V gene TRBV19, with 7 bases lining up with TRBD1. The CDR3 extends over 14 amino acids. Germline CDR1 reads LNHDA; CDR2 reads SQIVND (reference sequence). J was trimmed by 5 bases and V by 4 bases; bases with no gene match: 8. This chain's CDR3 is CASSSDRESHEQYF. In nucleotides, the CDR3 is TGTGCCAGTAGTAGCGACAGGGAATCCCACGAGCAGTACTTC.

The rearrangement links TRBV14 to TRBJ1-1, with 7 bases identical to TRBD1. With 2 bases clipped from V and 3 bases from J, the junction kept 3 bases outside the gene matches. Germline values: CDR1 SGHDN, CDR2 FVKESK. The CDR3 sequence is 14 residues long. CDR3 residues: CASSQQGTDTEAFF. CDR3 nucleotides: TGTGCCAGCAGCCAACAAGGGACAGACACTGAAGCTTTCTTT.

The chain joins TRBV30 to TRBJ1-5; weak D call: TRBD1 (5 bases). The CDR3 extends over 13 amino acids. The germline CDR1 and CDR2 sequences are GTSNPN and SVGIG (reference sequence). The V and J ends lost 3 bases and 2 bases respectively, with 8 bases between them. The DNA for the CDR3 is TGTGCCTGGAGCGCACAGGGCAATCAGCCCCAGCATTTT. Protein: CAWSAQGNQPQHF.

The rearrangement uses TRBV6-5 and TRBJ2-7; TRBD2 matches 12 bases. Per the germline V gene, CDR1 is MNHEY and CDR2 is SVGAGI. The CDR3 sequence is 14 residues long. With V trimmed by 4 bases and J by 6 bases, 4 bases remained unmatched. CDR3: CASSSWGLAGEQYF. CDR3 DNA: TGTGCCAGCAGTTCCTGGGGACTAGCGGGCGAGCAGTACTTC.

The chain combines TRBV15 with TRBJ2-2; TRBD1 might be the D (5 bases). The V and J ends lost 5 bases and 5 bases respectively, with 15 bases between them. Germline V lookup: CDR1 LNHNV, CDR2 YYDKDF (reference sequence). The CDR3 totals 15 residues. The CDR3 sequence: CATSGQSSATGELFF. In DNA form, the CDR3 reads TGTGCCACCAGCGGACAATCCTCGGCTACCGGGGAGCTGTTTTTT. The whole variable domain, filled in from reference TRBV15 and TRBJ2-2, reads DAMVIQNPRYQVTQFGKPVTLSCSQTLNHNVMYWYQQKSSQAPKLLFHYYDKDFNNEADTPDNFQSRRPNTSFCFLDIRSPGLGDTAMYLCATSGQSSATGELFFGEGSRLTVL.

This chain connects TRBV15 to TRBJ1-2; 9 bases align to TRBD1. V lost 5 bases and J lost 2; bases outside the gene matches: 6. The germline V gene has CDR1 LNHNV and CDR2 YYDKDF (reference sequence). The CDR3 has 15 amino acids. This chain's CDR3 is CATSPSTGGNYGYTF. In DNA form, the CDR3 reads TGTGCCACCAGCCCGTCGACAGGGGGAAACTATGGCTACACCTTC.

The chain is built from TRBV9 and TRBJ2-1; possibly TRBD2 for D (5 bases). Trimming removed 0 bases from V and 4 bases from J, with 20 bases in between. CDR1 and CDR2 (germline): SGDLS, YYNGEE. The CDR3 is made up of 18 amino acids. CDR3 sequence (DNA): TGTGCCAGCAGCGTAGTGCCGACCGAGGGCCTCCCTTACAATGAGCAGTTCTTC. This sequence encodes CASSVVPTEGLPYNEQFF.

J is TRBJ2-1 and V is TRBV13; 9 bases align to TRBD2. The CDR3 covers 16 residues. With 2 bases clipped from V and 7 bases from J, the junction kept 9 bases outside the gene matches. Per germline, CDR1 PRHDT and CDR2 FYEKMQ (reference sequence). The CDR3 sequence is CASSLLMAGGGNEQFF. For the CDR3, the DNA is TGTGCCAGCAGCTTATTGATGGCGGGAGGGGGGAATGAGCAGTTCTTC.

The chain carries TRBV6-5 and TRBJ2-1; D remains unclear. The CDR3 runs 12 residues. Trimming left V 2 bases short and J 6 bases short, with 5 bases between. Germline CDR1 and CDR2: MNHEY and SVGAGI. CDR3 bases: TGTGCCAGCAGTTACCCCGGCAATGAGCAGTTCTTC. This codes for CASSYPGNEQFF.

The rearrangement joins TRBV4-1 to TRBJ1-5; D is uncertain. Germline assignment: CDR1 MGHRA and CDR2 YSYEKL. The V gene lost 0 bases and the J gene lost 2 bases, with 14 bases spanning the gap. This CDR3 is 17 amino acids long. In nucleotides, the CDR3 is TGCGCCAGCAGCCAAGATGGTCCGGGAACCGGCAATCAGCCCCAGCATTTT. It specifies CASSQDGPGTGNQPQHF.

J is TRBJ1-2 and V is TRBV15, with 7 bases aligning to TRBD1. Germline V gives CDR1 LNHNV, CDR2 YYDKDF (reference sequence). CDR3 length: 16 residues. The J segment lost 8 bases and the V segment lost 0 bases, leaving 12 bases of the junction unmatched. The CDR3, as DNA: TGTGCCACCAGCAGAGATAAGGGACAGCAAGTACGAGGCTACACCTTC. This codes for CATSRDKGQQVRGYTF.

The V call is TRBV7-6, the J call TRBJ2-1, with a possible D match to TRBD1 (5 bases). V was shortened by 4 bases and J by 0 bases, with 13 bases between the two germline ends. The CDR3 runs 16 residues. Germline CDR1 SGHVS, CDR2 FNYEAQ. In DNA, the CDR3 is TGTGCCAGCAGCTCCCCCTACAGGAGCTCCTACAATGAGCAGTTCTTC. Translating it yields CASSSPYRSSYNEQFF.

To note about this clone: This sample also contains other DNA sequences that code for the same CDR3. DNA for the CDR3: TGTGCCAGCAGCGTAGCTGGGGAGCTGTTTTTT. Protein product: CASSVAGELFF. The chain links TRBV9 to TRBJ2-2; no reliable D call. V was trimmed by 0 bases and J by 8 bases, leaving 2 bases between them. This CDR3 spans 11 amino acids. The germline gives CDR1 SGDLS, CDR2 YYNGEE.

CDR3 bases: TGTGCCAGCAGCTTAGATCTGACCGGGACTAGCGACCCAGATACGCAGTATTTT. Its translation is CASSLDLTGTSDPDTQYF. The chain employs TRBV7-8 and TRBJ2-3; 10 bases agree with TRBD2. This CDR3 comprises 18 residues. The germline gives CDR1 SGHVS, CDR2 FQNEAQ. With 1 base clipped from V and 4 bases from J, the junction kept 11 bases outside the gene matches.

The chain couples TRBV6-5 to TRBJ2-1; 8 nucleotides match TRBD2. The V gene end was trimmed by 8 bases and the J gene end by 0 bases; junction bases not matched to a gene: 3. The CDR3 is 14 residues long. In germline, CDR1 is MNHEY, CDR2 SVGAGI. The CDR3 sequence is CASSREGSYNEQFF. The CDR3 region has the DNA TGTGCCAGCTCTCGGGAGGGCTCCTACAATGAGCAGTTCTTC.

The rearrangement links TRBV15 to TRBJ2-1; 9 bases align to TRBD2. The germline gives CDR1 LNHNV, CDR2 YYDKDF (reference sequence). The V and J ends lost 0 bases and 9 bases, in that order; junction bases with no gene match: 6. The CDR3 has 15 amino acids. The CDR3 region has the DNA TGTGCCACCAGCAGAGAAGGTAGCGGGAGTATTGAGCAGTTCTTC. This sequence encodes CATSREGSGSIEQFF.

V gene TRBV28 combines with J gene TRBJ2-5, with D perhaps matching TRBD1 (5 bases). CDR3 length: 13 residues. Trimming pared 7 bases from V and 3 bases from J, leaving 12 bases between. Germline CDR1 and CDR2: MDHEN and SYDVKM. The CDR3 nucleotides read TGTGCCAGCATTCCTGGCAGGGAAGAGACCCAGTACTTC. Its protein product is CASIPGREETQYF.

The chain has TRBV18 and TRBJ1-1; no reliable D call. CDR1 KGHSH and CDR2 LQKENI come from the germline V gene. Trimming removed 2 bases at V and 7 bases at J, with 5 bases between. The CDR3 is 11 amino acids. The CDR3 sequence is CASSPGSEAFF. The CDR3 nucleotides are TGTGCCAGCTCACCAGGGAGTGAAGCTTTCTTT.

The chain is built from TRBV5-6 and TRBJ1-2; maybe TRBD1 (6 bases). Trimming stripped 1 base from V and 8 bases from J, with 18 bases between. The CDR3 has 15 amino acids. Germline V CDR1 and CDR2: SGHDT, YYEEEE. The DNA for the CDR3 is TGTGCCAGCAGCTTGAATACTCAGGGGCGGTACGGCTACACCTTC. Its translation: CASSLNTQGRYGYTF.

The chain carries TRBV9 and TRBJ2-5, with 7 bases fitting TRBD2. Gene TRBJ2-7 matches the end of the DNA better, so the J call may be wrong. Germline V gene data show CDR1 as SGDLS and CDR2 as YYNGEE. CDR3 length: 13 amino acids. The chain's CDR3 is CASGREVPYEQYF. DNA for the CDR3: TGTGCCAGCGGACGGGAGGTACCCTACGAGCAGTACTTC.